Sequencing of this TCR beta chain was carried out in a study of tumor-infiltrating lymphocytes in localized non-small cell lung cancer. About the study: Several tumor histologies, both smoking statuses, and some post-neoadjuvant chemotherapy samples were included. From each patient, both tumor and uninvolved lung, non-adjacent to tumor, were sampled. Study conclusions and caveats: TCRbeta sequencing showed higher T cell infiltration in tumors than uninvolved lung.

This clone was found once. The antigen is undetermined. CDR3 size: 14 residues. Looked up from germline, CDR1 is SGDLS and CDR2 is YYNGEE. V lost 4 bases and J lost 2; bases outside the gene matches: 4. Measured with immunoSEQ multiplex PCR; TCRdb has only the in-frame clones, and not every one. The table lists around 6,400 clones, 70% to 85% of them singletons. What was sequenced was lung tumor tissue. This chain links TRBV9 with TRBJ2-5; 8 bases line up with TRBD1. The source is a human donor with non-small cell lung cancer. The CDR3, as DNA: TGTGCCAGCAGCACCCGGACAGGGCAAGAGACCCAGTACTTC. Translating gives CASSTRTGQETQYF.